These T cell receptor beta chains were read from a single sample in a study of cytomegalovirus exposure and HLA in healthy donors. TCRdb keeps only in-frame clones here, not all; method: immunoSEQ multiplex PCR. The sample yields 150,000 to 200,000 clones, roughly 81% seen once. Specimen: PBMCs. The receptor set was obtained from a woman in her thirties in good health and CMV-seronegative. CDR3s include the opening cysteine and the closing phenylalanine or tryptophan. The order of the fields is D gene, J gene, V gene, clone size, CDR3 protein, CDR3 DNA. The D gene is left open where the match is weak. Size is stated for part of the rows, as once, few or many counts, or as a class when the clone is expanded.

>TRBD1|TRBJ1-5|TRBV28|few
CASSSPAGQGGSQHF
TGTGCCAGCAGCTCACCAGCCGGACAGGGTGGTTCCCAGCATTTT
>TRBD2|TRBJ2-1|TRBV9|once
CASSVTSGGNNEQFF
TGTGCCAGCAGCGTGACTAGCGGGGGGAACAATGAGCAGTTCTTC
>TRBD2|TRBJ2-1|TRBV6-1|-
CATSGTRSNEQFF
TGTGCCACCTCCGGGACTAGAAGTAATGAGCAGTTCTTC
>-|TRBJ1-1|TRBV6-6|-
CASSYTENTEAFF
TGTGCCAGCAGCTATACAGAGAACACTGAAGCTTTCTTT
>-|TRBJ2-2|TRBV20-1|-
CSALRGGELFF
TGCAGTGCTCTTAGGGGAGGGGAGCTGTTTTTT
>TRBD1|TRBJ1-2|TRBV4-1|-
CASSQEGGRRGITYGYTF
TGCGCCAGCAGCCAAGAAGGGGGCAGGAGGGGCATTACCTATGGCTACACCTTC
>-|TRBJ2-6|TRBV7-2|-
CASSLIGAGAGANVLTF
TGTGCCAGCAGCCTGATAGGGGCAGGGGCTGGGGCCAACGTCCTGACTTTC
>TRBD2|TRBJ2-1|TRBV9|-
CASSAPPRGAYNEQFF
TGTGCCAGCAGCGCCCCCCCGCGGGGGGCCTACAATGAGCAGTTCTTC
>-|TRBJ2-7|TRBV29-1|once
CSVSLPGLNPLEQYF
TGCAGCGTTTCCCTCCCGGGACTGAATCCTCTCGAGCAGTACTTC
>-|TRBJ2-7|TRBV30|-
CAWSVNRYEQYF
TGTGCCTGGAGTGTAAATAGATACGAGCAGTACTTC
>-|TRBJ2-5|TRBV15|-
CATSSSTGRDQETQYF
TGTGCCACCAGCTCTAGCACAGGGCGTGACCAAGAGACCCAGTACTTC
>TRBD1|TRBJ2-5|TRBV7-2|-
CASSLGAGGQETQYF
TGTGCCAGCAGCTTAGGAGCAGGGGGCCAAGAGACCCAGTACTTC
>-|TRBJ1-4|TRBV4-2|-
CASSQVLVGVGEKLFF
TGTGCCAGCAGCCAAGTTCTGGTAGGGGTAGGTGAAAAACTGTTTTTT
>-|TRBJ2-7|TRBV27|-
CASSKARPPYEQYF
TGTGCCAGCAGTAAAGCTCGCCCCCCCTACGAGCAGTACTTC
>-|TRBJ1-5|TRBV27|once
CASRGPGVQPQHF
TGTGCCAGCAGAGGGCCAGGGGTGCAGCCCCAGCATTTT
>-|TRBJ1-5|TRBV6-5|-
CASSSGQPQHF
TGTGCCAGCAGTTCAGGTCAGCCCCAGCATTTT
>TRBD2|TRBJ2-3|TRBV15|once
CATSTGLAPSTDTQYF
TGTGCCACCAGCACCGGACTAGCCCCTAGCACAGATACGCAGTATTTT
>TRBD2|TRBJ2-6|TRBV4-2|-
CASSQVGSSGSSGANVLTF
TGTGCCAGCAGCCAAGTGGGTAGTAGCGGGAGCTCTGGGGCCAACGTCCTGACTTTC